This T cell receptor beta chain was sequenced for a study of T cells after yellow fever vaccination (dated by TCRdb to 2018 to 2020). About the full investigation: Libraries from fractions with low cell numbers were prepared with the SMART-Seq v4 Ultra Low Input RNA kit. To follow T-cell clones before and after both primary and booster YFV17D yellow fever vaccination, bulk TCR alpha and beta repertoires underwent longitudinal sequencing. Blood was collected at multiple timepoints before and after primary and secondary immunization, and bulk PBMC replicates and cell subsets were isolated. Two healthy male donors made up the cohort, one aged 18 to 30 years and the other aged 30 to 40 years. Paper-wide results and their limitations: Most clones expanded after primary vaccination were re-detected after the booster (approximately 95% of CD4 and approximately 85% of CD8), suggesting broad memory maintenance. Compared with the primary T-cell response, the secondary T-cell response was weaker but faster, peaking on day 5 rather than day 15. Because only a couple of donors were included in the study, the extent to which the findings can be generalized is limited. A small share of clonotypes occurred in both CD4 and CD8 compartments, likely arising from convergent recombination. Computational filtering was needed because FACS-sorted repertoires could contain abundant contaminating clonotypes from the bulk population.

The CDR3, cysteine through phenylalanine, is 14 amino acids long. Only the CDR3 region is kept as DNA, spanning 42 bases read in frame from base 1. V trim: 5 bases; J trim: 8 bases; unmatched bases: 8. CDR1 and CDR2 are read off the germline V gene as SGHTA and FQGNSA. Sample treatment or condition, as interpreted from the label and publication: live attenuated yellow fever vaccine strain. At each blood-draw timepoint, two biological replicates of bulk PBMCs were obtained. A standard Ficoll-Paque protocol was used to isolate PBMCs from peripheral blood. TriZol was used to extract RNA from bulk PBMCs, CD4 and CD8 fractions, and dextramer-positive and dextramer-negative fractions. The instrument was an Illumina NovaSeq 6000. TCR cDNA was synthesized by 5'RACE template switching, through which a universal primer site and unique molecular identifiers were introduced. cDNA synthesis was primed from both the TCR alpha and TCR beta constant segments. Two PCR steps were used to amplify libraries, with sample barcodes and sequencing adapters being added in the second step. Libraries were sequenced on Illumina HiSeq 2500 (2x100 bp) or NovaSeq (2x150 bp). Per the original workflow: Demultiplexing of reads and collapsing into UMI consensus sequences were performed with MIGEC, and V(D)J alignment was carried out with MiXCR. Vaccine-responding clonotypes were defined with edgeR using replicate PBMC samples, requiring FDR below 0.01 and a log2 fold change above 5 up to day 15. Bulk clonotypes were assigned CD4 or CD8 identity according to which sequenced CD4 or CD8 repertoire held them at higher abundance. The public reads were quality trimmed at Q25 with fastp and then assembled into clones with MiXCR by TCRdb, keeping productive beta chains. Each CDR3 protein appears once, grouped with its most common genes and DNA. The V and J calls and clone size come from TCRdb's table, not from the authors' own analysis. The sample contains hundreds of thousands of distinct CDR3 sequences, around 19% of them found a single time. The biggest ten clones account for about a sixth of the sample.

This clonotype appeared a few times. Its antigen specificity is not known. There are no base qualities to consult, and no much larger clone falls within one base. The material was PBMCs, obtained before the yellow fever booster vaccination. The chain is encoded by TRBV7-2 joined to TRBJ1-4; 7 central bases correspond to TRBD1. The sequence was collected from a man aged 18 to 29 who received the YFV17D yellow fever vaccine. The CDR3 sequence is CASSPGGRGEKLFF. The nucleotide sequence is TGTGCCAGCAGCCCAGGGGGAAGGGGAGAAAAACTGTTTTTT.